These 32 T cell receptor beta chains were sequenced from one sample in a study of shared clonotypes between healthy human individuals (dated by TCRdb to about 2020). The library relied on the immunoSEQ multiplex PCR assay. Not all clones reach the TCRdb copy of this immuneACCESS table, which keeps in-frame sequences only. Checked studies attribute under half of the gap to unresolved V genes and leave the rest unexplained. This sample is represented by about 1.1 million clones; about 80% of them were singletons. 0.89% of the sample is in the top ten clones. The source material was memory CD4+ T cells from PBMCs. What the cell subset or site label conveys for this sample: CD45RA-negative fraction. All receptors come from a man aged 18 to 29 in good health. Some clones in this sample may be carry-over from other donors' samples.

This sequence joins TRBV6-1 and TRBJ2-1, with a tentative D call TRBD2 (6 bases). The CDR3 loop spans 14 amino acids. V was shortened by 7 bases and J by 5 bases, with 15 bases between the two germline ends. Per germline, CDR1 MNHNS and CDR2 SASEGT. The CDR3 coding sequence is TGTGCCAGCACTTGGGGGAGGCTTAACAATGAGCAGTTCTTC. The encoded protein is CASTWGRLNNEQFF.

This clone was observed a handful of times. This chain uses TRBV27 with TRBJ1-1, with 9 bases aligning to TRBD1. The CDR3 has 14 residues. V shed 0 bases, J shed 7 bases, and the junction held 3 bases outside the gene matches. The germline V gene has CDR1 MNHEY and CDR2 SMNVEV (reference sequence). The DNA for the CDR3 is TGTGCCAGCAGTTTATCGAGGGACAGGGTTGAAGCTTTCTTT. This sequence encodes CASSLSRDRVEAFF.

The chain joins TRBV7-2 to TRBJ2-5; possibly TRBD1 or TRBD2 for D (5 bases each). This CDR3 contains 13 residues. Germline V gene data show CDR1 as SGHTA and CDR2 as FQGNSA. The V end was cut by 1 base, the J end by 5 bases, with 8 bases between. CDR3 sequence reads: CASSLVGTETQYF. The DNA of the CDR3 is TGTGCCAGCAGCTTAGTAGGGACCGAGACCCAGTACTTC.

The CDR3 spells CASRFTGGGYEQYF. The CDR3 nucleotides are TGTGCCAGCAGGTTCACAGGAGGGGGGTACGAGCAGTACTTC. The chain has TRBV27 and TRBJ2-7; either TRBD1 or TRBD2 may supply D (6 bases each). Trimming took 6 bases from V and 4 from J, leaving 16 bases between them. The germline V gene encodes CDR1 MNHEY and CDR2 SMNVEV (reference sequence). This CDR3 contains 14 residues.

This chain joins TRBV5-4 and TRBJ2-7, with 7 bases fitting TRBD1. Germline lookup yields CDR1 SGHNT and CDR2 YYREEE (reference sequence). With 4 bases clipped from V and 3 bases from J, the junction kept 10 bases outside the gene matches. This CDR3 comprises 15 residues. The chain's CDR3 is CASSPGQERLYEQYF. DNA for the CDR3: TGTGCCAGCAGCCCCGGACAGGAGCGTCTCTACGAGCAGTACTTC. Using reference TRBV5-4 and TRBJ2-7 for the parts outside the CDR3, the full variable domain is ETGVTQSPTHLIKTRGQQVTLRCSSQSGHNTVSWYQQALGQGPQFIFQYYREEENGRGNFPPRFSGLQFPNYSSELNVNALELDDSALYLCASSPGQERLYEQYFGPGTRLTVT.

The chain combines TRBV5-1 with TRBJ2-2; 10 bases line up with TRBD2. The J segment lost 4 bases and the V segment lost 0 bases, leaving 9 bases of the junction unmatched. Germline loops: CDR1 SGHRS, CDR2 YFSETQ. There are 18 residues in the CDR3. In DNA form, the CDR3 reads TGCGCCAGCAGCTTGGCTAGCGGGAGAACTACGGGCACCGGGGAGCTGTTTTTT. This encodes CASSLASGRTTGTGELFF.

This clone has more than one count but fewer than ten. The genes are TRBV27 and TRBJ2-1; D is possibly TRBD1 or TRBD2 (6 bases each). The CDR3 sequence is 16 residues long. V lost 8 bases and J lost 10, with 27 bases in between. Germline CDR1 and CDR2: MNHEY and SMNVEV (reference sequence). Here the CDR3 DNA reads TGTGCCAGCGGTGGATCACAGGTCCCCCGGGGGCGGGAGCAGTTCTTC. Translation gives CASGGSQVPRGREQFF.

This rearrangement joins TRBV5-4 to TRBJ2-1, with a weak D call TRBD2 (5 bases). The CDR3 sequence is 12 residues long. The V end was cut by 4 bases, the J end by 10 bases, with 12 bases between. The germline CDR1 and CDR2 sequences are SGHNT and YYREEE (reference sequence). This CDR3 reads CASSPQDSEQFF. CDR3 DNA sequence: TGTGCCAGCAGCCCTCAGGACTCCGAGCAGTTCTTC.

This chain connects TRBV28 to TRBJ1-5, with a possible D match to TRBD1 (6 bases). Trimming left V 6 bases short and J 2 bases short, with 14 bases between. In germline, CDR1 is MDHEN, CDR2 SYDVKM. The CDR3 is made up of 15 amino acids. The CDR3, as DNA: TGTGCCAGCAGCCCAACGGACAGAGGCAATCAGCCCCAGCATTTT. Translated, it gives CASSPTDRGNQPQHF. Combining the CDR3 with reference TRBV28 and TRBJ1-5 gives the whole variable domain DVKVTQSSRYLVKRTGEKVFLECVQDMDHENMFWYRQDPGLGLRLIYFSYDVKMKEKGDIPEGYSVSREKKERFSLILESASTNQTSMYLCASSPTDRGNQPQHFGDGTRLSIL.

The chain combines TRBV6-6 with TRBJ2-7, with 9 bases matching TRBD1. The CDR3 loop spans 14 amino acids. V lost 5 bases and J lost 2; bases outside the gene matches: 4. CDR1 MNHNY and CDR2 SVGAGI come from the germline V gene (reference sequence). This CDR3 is CASSKQGATYEQYF. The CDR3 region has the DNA TGTGCCAGCAGTAAACAGGGGGCGACCTACGAGCAGTACTTC.

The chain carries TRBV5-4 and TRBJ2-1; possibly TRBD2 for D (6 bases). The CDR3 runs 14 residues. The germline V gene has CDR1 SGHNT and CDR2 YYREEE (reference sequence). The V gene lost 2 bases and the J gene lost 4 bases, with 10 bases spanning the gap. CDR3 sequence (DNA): TGTGCCAGCAGCTTTTGGACTAATTACAATGAGCAGTTCTTC. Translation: CASSFWTNYNEQFF.

The DNA for the CDR3 is TGTGCCAGCAGCAAAGACTCCTATGGCTACACCTTC. It yields the protein CASSKDSYGYTF. The chain carries TRBV7-3 and TRBJ1-2; D gene ambiguous. The germline gives CDR1 SGHTA, CDR2 FQGTGA. This CDR3 region has 12 residues. The V gene lost 5 bases and the J gene lost 4 bases, with 8 bases spanning the gap.

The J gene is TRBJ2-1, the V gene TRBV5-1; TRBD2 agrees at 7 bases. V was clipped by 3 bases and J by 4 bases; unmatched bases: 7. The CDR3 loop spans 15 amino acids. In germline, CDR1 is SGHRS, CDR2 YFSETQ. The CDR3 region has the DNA TGCGCCAGCAGCTCCATCGAGCGGGGTTACAATGAGCAGTTCTTC. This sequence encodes CASSSIERGYNEQFF.

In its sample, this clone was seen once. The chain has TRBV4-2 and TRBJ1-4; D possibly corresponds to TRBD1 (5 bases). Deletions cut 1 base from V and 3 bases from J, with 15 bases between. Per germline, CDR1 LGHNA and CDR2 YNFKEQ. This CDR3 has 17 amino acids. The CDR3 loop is CASSQAPFGGPNEKLFF. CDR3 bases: TGTGCCAGCAGCCAAGCCCCTTTTGGGGGTCCTAATGAAAAACTGTTTTTT.

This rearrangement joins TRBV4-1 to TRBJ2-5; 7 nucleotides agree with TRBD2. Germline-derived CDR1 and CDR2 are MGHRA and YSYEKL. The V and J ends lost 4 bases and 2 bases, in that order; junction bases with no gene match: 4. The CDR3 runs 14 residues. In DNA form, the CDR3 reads TGCGCCAGCAGCCGAACTAGCGTGCAAGAGACCCAGTACTTC. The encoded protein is CASSRTSVQETQYF.

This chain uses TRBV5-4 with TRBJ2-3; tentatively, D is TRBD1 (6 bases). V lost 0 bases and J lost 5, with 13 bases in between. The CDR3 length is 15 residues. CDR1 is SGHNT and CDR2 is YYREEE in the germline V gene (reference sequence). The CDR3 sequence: CASSLGTGQGDTQYF. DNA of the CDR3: TGTGCCAGCAGCTTGGGTACAGGGCAGGGAGATACGCAGTATTTT.

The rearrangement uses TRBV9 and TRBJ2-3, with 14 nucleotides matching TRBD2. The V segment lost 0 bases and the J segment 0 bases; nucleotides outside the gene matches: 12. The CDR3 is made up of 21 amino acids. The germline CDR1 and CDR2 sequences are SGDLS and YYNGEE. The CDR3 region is CASSVDQRTSGGPTSTDTQYF. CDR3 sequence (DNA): TGTGCCAGCAGCGTAGACCAAAGGACTAGCGGGGGGCCGACTAGCACAGATACGCAGTATTTT. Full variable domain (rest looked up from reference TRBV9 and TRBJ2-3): DSGVTQTPKHLITATGQRVTLRCSPRSGDLSVYWYQQSLDQGLQFLIQYYNGEERAKGNILERFSAQQFPDLHSELNLSSLELGDSALYFCASSVDQRTSGGPTSTDTQYFGPGTRLTVL.

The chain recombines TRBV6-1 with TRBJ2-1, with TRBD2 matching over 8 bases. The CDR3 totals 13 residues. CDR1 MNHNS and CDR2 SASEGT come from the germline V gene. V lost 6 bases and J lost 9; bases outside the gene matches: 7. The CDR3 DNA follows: TGTGCCAGCAGAATCACTAGCGGCGGTGAGCAGTTCTTC. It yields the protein CASRITSGGEQFF.

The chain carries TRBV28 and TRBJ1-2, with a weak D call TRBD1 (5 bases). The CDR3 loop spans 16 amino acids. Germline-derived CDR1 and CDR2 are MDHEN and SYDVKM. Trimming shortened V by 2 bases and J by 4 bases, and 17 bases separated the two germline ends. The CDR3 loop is CASSLIQGTVAYGYTF. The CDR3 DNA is TGTGCCAGCAGTTTAATCCAGGGAACCGTAGCCTATGGCTACACCTTC.

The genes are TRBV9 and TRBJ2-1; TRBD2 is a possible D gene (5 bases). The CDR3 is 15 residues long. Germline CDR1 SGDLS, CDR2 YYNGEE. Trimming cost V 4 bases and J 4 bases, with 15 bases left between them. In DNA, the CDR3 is TGTGCCAGCAGCAGATTAATTGAGGGTTACAATGAGCAGTTCTTC. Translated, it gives CASSRLIEGYNEQFF.

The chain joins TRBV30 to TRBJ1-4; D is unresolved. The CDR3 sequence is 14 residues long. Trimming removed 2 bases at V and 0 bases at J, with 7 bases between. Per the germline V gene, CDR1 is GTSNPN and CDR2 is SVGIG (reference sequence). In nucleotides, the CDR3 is TGTGCCTGGAGTACGCAGACAACTAATGAAAAACTGTTTTTT. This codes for CAWSTQTTNEKLFF.

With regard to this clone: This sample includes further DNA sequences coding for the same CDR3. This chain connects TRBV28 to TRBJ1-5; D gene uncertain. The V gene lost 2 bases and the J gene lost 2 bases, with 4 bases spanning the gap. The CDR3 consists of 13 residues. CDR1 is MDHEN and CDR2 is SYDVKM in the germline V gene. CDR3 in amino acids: CASSLKGNQPQHF. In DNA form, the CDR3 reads TGTGCCAGCAGTTTAAAGGGCAATCAGCCCCAGCATTTT.

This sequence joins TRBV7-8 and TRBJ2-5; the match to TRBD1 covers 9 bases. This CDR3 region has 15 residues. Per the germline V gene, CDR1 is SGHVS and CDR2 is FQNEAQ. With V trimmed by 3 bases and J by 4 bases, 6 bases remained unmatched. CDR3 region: CASSFQGTGIETQYF. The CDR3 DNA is TGTGCCAGCAGCTTCCAGGGGACAGGGATAGAGACCCAGTACTTC.

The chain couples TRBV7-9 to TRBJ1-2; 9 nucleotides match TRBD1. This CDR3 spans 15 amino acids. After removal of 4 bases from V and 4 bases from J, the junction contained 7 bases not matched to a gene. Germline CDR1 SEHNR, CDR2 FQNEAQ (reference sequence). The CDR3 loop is CASSSPGQGVYGYTF. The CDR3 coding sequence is TGTGCCAGCAGCTCTCCGGGACAGGGTGTCTATGGCTACACCTTC.

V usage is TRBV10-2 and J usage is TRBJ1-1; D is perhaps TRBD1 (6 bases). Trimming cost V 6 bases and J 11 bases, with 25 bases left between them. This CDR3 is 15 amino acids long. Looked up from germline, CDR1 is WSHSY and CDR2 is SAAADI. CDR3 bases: TGCGCCAGCAGAAGAGAATTACAGGGCCCTGGGGGCGCTTTCTTT. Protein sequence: CASRRELQGPGGAFF.

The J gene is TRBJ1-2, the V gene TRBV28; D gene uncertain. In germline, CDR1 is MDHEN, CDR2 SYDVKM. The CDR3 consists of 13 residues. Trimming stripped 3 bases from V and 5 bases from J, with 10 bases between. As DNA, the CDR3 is TGTGCCAGCAGTTTGTCCGCAGTGTATGGCTACACCTTC. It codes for CASSLSAVYGYTF.

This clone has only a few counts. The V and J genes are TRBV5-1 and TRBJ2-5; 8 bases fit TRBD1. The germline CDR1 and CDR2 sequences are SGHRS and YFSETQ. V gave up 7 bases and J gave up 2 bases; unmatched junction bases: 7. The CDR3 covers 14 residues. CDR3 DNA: TGCGCCAGCTCGGGACAGGCTATTCAAGAGACCCAGTACTTC. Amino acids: CASSGQAIQETQYF.

DNA of the CDR3: TGTGCCAGCAGCCCCGCGGGTACCGGGGAGCTGTTTTTT. Translating gives CASSPAGTGELFF. This rearrangement joins TRBV5-5 to TRBJ2-2; tentative D call: TRBD2 (5 bases). This CDR3 spans 13 amino acids. CDR1 SGHKS and CDR2 YYEKEE come from the germline V gene (reference sequence). Trimming removed 4 bases at V and 5 bases at J, with 9 bases between.

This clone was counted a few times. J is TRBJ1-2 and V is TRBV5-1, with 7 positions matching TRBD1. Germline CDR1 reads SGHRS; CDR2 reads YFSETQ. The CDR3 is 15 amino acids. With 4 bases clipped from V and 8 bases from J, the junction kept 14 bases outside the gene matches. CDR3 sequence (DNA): TGCGCCAGCAGCCCCACAGGGGTTGAGTTTCAAGGCTACACCTTC. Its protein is CASSPTGVEFQGYTF.

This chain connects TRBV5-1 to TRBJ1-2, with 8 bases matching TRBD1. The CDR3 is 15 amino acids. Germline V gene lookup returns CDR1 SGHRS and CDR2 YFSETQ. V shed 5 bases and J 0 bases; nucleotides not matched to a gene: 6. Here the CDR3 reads CASRSTGGANYGYTF. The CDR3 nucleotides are TGCGCCAGCAGATCTACAGGGGGAGCTAACTATGGCTACACCTTC.

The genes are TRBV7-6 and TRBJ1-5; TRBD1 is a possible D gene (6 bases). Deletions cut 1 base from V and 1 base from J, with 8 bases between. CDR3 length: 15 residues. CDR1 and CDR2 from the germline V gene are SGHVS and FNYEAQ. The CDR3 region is CASSLGQGSNQPQHF. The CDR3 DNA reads TGTGCCAGCAGCTTAGGTCAGGGGAGCAATCAGCCCCAGCATTTT.

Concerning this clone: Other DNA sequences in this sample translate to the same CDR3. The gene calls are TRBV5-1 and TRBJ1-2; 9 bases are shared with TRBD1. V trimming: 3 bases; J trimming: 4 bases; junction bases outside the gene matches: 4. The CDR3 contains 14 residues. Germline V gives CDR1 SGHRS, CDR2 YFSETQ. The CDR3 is CASSSGQGSYGYTF. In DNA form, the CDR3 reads TGCGCCAGCAGCTCGGGACAGGGATCCTATGGCTACACCTTC.